This T cell receptor beta chain derives from a study of vaccination effects on CD4 cells after COVID-19. On this clone itself: Its antigen is undetermined.

ViraFEST assay sequencing came after antigen-specific CD4+ T cells were expanded with viral peptide pools. Following 10 days of culture, CD4+ T cells were isolated. Vaccinated recipients, who were negative for nucleocapsid antibodies, had no history of SARS-CoV-2 infection. Germline V gene sequence: CDR1 LGHDT, CDR2 YNNKEL (reference sequence). This CDR3 is 15 amino acids long. V dropped 1 base and J dropped 7 bases, with 11 bases sitting between them. Sequencing used immunoSEQ multiplex PCR; TCRdb keeps in-frame clones, though not all of them. The sample holds roughly 25,000 clones, under 75% seen once.

The starting material was CD4+ T cells from PBMCs cultured with HCoV-OC43 spike peptides, obtained before COVID-19 vaccination. Documented subset: HCoV-OC43 spike overlapping peptide pool stimulation. J is TRBJ1-6 and V is TRBV3-1 (or the pseudogene TRBV3-2); D ambiguous. This receptor was obtained from a human donor who received a COVID-19 vaccine. CDR3 sequence (DNA): TGTGCCAGCAGCCAAGGAGGTGCAGAGAATTCACCCCTCCACTTT. Amino acids: CASSQGGAENSPLHF.